The 18 T cell receptor beta chains listed next were all sequenced from one sample in a study of blood T cell repertoires in COVID-19. The data were produced by immunoSEQ multiplex PCR, yet TCRdb's version contains in-frame clones alone and is incomplete. The repertoire holds some 450,000 clones, with about 87% as singletons. The sample consisted of peripheral blood. The receptors shown here come from a woman aged 50 to 60 with COVID-19, enrolled during active disease.

The chain is built from TRBV29-1 and TRBJ1-4; tentatively, D is TRBD1 (5 bases). The CDR3 consists of 13 residues. Germline CDR1 reads SQVTM; CDR2 reads ANQGSEA. V was shortened by 6 bases and J by 3 bases, with 11 bases between the two germline ends. The CDR3, as DNA: TGCAGCGTCCCAGGGCTTTCTAATGAAAAACTGTTTTTT. This translates into CSVPGLSNEKLFF.

The V call is TRBV6-5, the J call TRBJ1-1; D unclear. V dropped 7 bases and J dropped 4 bases, with 13 bases sitting between them. The germline CDR1 and CDR2 sequences are MNHEY and SVGAGI. This CDR3 is built from 13 residues. The CDR3 bases are TGTGCCAGCATCCCCGCGGGAGGCACTGAAGCTTTCTTT. As protein: CASIPAGGTEAFF.

The CDR3 sequence is CASSSGQGGPLSNQPQHF. In DNA form, the CDR3 reads TGTGCCAGCAGCTCGGGACAGGGGGGCCCCCTTAGCAATCAGCCCCAGCATTTT. V is TRBV7-8 and J is TRBJ1-5; 11 bases are a match to TRBD1. Germline trimming cut 4 bases from V and 0 bases from J; bases unmatched to any gene: 8. The V gene's germline CDR1 is SGHVS and CDR2 FQNEAQ. The CDR3 contains 18 residues.

The chain employs TRBV7-2 and TRBJ1-2, with 7 bases matching TRBD1. This CDR3 comprises 15 residues. Germline CDR1 and CDR2: SGHTA and FQGNSA. V shed 5 bases and J 4 bases; nucleotides not matched to a gene: 10. The CDR3: CASSRTTQGTYGYTF. DNA for the CDR3: TGTGCCAGCAGCAGGACCACACAGGGGACCTATGGCTACACCTTC.

The chain employs TRBV19 and TRBJ1-3; 12 bases line up with TRBD1. Trimming removed 4 bases from V and 1 base from J; junction bases left unmatched: 2. The CDR3 has 16 amino acids. Germline V gene data show CDR1 as LNHDA and CDR2 as SQIVND (reference sequence). DNA of the CDR3: TGTGCCAGTAGTAGGGACAGGGGGCATTCTGGAAACACCATATATTTT. Protein sequence: CASSRDRGHSGNTIYF. Looking up the rest from reference TRBV19 and TRBJ1-3 gives the full variable domain: DGGITQSPKYLFRKEGQNVTLSCEQNLNHDAMYWYRQDPGQGLRLIYYSQIVNDFQKGDIAEGYSVSREKKESFPLTVTSAQKNPTAFYLCASSRDRGHSGNTIYFGEGSWLTVV.

Concerning this clone: Other nucleotide sequences from this sample produce the same CDR3. Here the CDR3 DNA reads TGCGCCAGCAGCTTGGAAGGGGCTGGCGAGCAGTACTTC. It yields the protein CASSLEGAGEQYF. The chain combines TRBV5-1 with TRBJ2-7; possible D gene TRBD1, 5 bases. Trimming shortened V by 0 bases and J by 6 bases, and 10 bases separated the two germline ends. This CDR3 has 13 amino acids. CDR1 is SGHRS, CDR2 YFSETQ, per germline.

This clone appeared a single time. The chain employs TRBV6-6 and TRBJ2-7, with D tentatively TRBD2 (6 bases). CDR1 MNHNY and CDR2 SVGAGI come from the germline V gene (reference sequence). Trimming shortened V by 4 bases and J by 7 bases, and 20 bases separated the two germline ends. The CDR3 contains 15 residues. The CDR3 DNA reads TGTGCCAGCAGTTTAATGGGGACTCCCCGCGAGGAGCAGTACTTC. Translation: CASSLMGTPREEQYF.

This clone was picked up one time. The chain combines TRBV15 with TRBJ2-2; TRBD2 is a possible D gene (5 bases). V lost 2 bases, J lost 3 bases, and 10 bases lay in between. The CDR3 is 15 amino acids. The germline V gene has CDR1 LNHNV and CDR2 YYDKDF (reference sequence). The CDR3 here is CATSRLGVDTGELFF. The CDR3 coding sequence is TGTGCCACCAGCAGACTCGGGGTCGACACCGGGGAGCTGTTTTTT.

The rearrangement uses TRBV6-4 and TRBJ1-5; D gene unclear. Germline V gene data show CDR1 as MRHNA and CDR2 as SNTAGT. The CDR3 consists of 14 residues. Trimming removed 8 bases at V and 1 base at J, with 12 bases between. The CDR3 bases are TGTGCCAGCGTGAGACATTTCAGCAATCAGCCCCAGCATTTT. Translating it yields CASVRHFSNQPQHF.

This clone has just one count. The chain recombines TRBV3-1 (or the pseudogene TRBV3-2) with TRBJ2-2, with D tentatively TRBD2 (5 bases). Germline CDR1 and CDR2: LGHDT and YNNKEL (reference sequence). The CDR3 consists of 14 residues. Trimming removed 5 bases at V and 1 base at J, with 8 bases between. The CDR3 here is CASSGRENTGELFF. The DNA of the CDR3 is TGTGCCAGCAGCGGTCGGGAGAACACCGGGGAGCTGTTTTTT.

The chain recombines TRBV6-5 with TRBJ1-2; D is unresolved. Germline V lookup: CDR1 MNHEY, CDR2 SVGAGI. V lost 4 bases and J lost 4, with 13 bases in between. The CDR3 consists of 14 residues. The CDR3 loop reads CASSSLLTGYGYTF. The DNA for the CDR3 is TGTGCCAGCAGTTCCCTTTTAACCGGCTATGGCTACACCTTC.

The J gene is TRBJ1-1, the V gene TRBV5-6; D is perhaps TRBD1 (5 bases). V lost 2 bases to trimming and J lost 2 bases, with 19 bases between them. The length of the CDR3 is 17 residues. Germline loops: CDR1 SGHDT, CDR2 YYEEEE. CDR3 nucleotide sequence: TGTGCCAGCAGCTTCGGATTGGTCAGGGCGGCTAACACTGAAGCTTTCTTT. Its translation is CASSFGLVRAANTEAFF.

V is TRBV9 and J is TRBJ2-1, with TRBD2 matching 8 bases. The germline V gene encodes CDR1 SGDLS and CDR2 YYNGEE. The trim removed 3 bases at V and 2 bases at J, leaving 10 bases unmatched. The CDR3 loop spans 17 amino acids. This CDR3 is CASSAGTGGETYNEQFF. The CDR3 nucleotides read TGTGCCAGCAGCGCCGGGACCGGGGGGGAGACCTACAATGAGCAGTTCTTC.

J is TRBJ1-1 and V is TRBV3-1 (or the pseudogene TRBV3-2); D perhaps matches TRBD1 (6 bases). Per the germline V gene, CDR1 is LGHDT and CDR2 is YNNKEL (reference sequence). V lost 2 bases to trimming and J lost 7 bases, with 17 bases between them. CDR3 size: 15 residues. This CDR3 reads CASSQRSGERSEAFF. For the CDR3, the DNA is TGTGCCAGCAGCCAACGGTCAGGGGAAAGGAGTGAAGCTTTCTTT.

The chain recombines TRBV15 with TRBJ1-2; 7 positions agree with TRBD1. From germline, CDR1 is LNHNV and CDR2 YYDKDF (reference sequence). There are 15 residues in the CDR3. V shed 3 bases, J shed 5 bases, and the junction held 9 bases outside the gene matches. CDR3 protein: CATSSPQGTDYGYTF. The DNA of the CDR3 is TGTGCCACCAGCAGCCCCCAAGGGACAGATTATGGCTACACCTTC.

This rearrangement joins TRBV27 to TRBJ2-1, with TRBD2 matching over 7 bases. Trimming cost V 6 bases and J 3 bases; bases outside gene matches: 5. Germline CDR1 reads MNHEY; CDR2 reads SMNVEV (reference sequence). The CDR3 consists of 14 residues. The CDR3 bases are TGTGCCAGCAGACTAGCGCCTTACTACAATGAGCAGTTCTTC. Its translation is CASRLAPYYNEQFF.

The chain joins TRBV6-5 to TRBJ1-2, with D possibly TRBD1 on 6 matching bases. Trimming left V 8 bases short and J 3 bases short, with 13 bases between. In germline, CDR1 is MNHEY, CDR2 SVGAGI. There are 13 residues in the CDR3. CDR3 sequence: CASHGQPDYGYTF. In DNA, the CDR3 is TGTGCCAGCCACGGACAGCCCGACTATGGCTACACCTTC.

The chain carries TRBV12-5 and TRBJ1-1, with D hard to call. V lost 2 bases and J lost 6, with 10 bases in between. The CDR3 has 13 residues. From germline, CDR1 is LGHNT and CDR2 FRNRAP. The CDR3 sequence is CASGLISRAEAFF. The DNA for the CDR3 is TGTGCTAGTGGTTTGATCTCGAGGGCTGAAGCTTTCTTT. The variable domain in full, completed from reference TRBV12-5 and TRBJ1-1, reads DARVTQTPRHKVTEMGQEVTMRCQPILGHNTVFWYRQTMMQGLELLAYFRNRAPLDDSGMPKDRFSAEMPDATLATLKIQPSEPRDSAVYFCASGLISRAEAFFGQGTRLTVV.